The T cell receptor beta chain described here comes from a study of siplizumab effects on memory and regulatory T cells. Findings and caveats of the study: Proliferating CD4+ or CD8+ clones, roughly 80-95% of them, lacked an assignable naive or memory phenotype. Tracing alloreactive clones into unstimulated subsets worked for only a minor fraction of them. Naive T cells appeared more varied than memory cells and looked like key alloresponse contributors. Alloreactive sequences traceable to unstimulated CD4+ memory cells were significantly reduced by siplizumab.

A remark on this clone: Its specificity is unknown.

Profiling relied on immunoSEQ multiplex PCR, and the TCRdb table lists in-frame clones only, not all of them. The sample includes more than 90,000 clones, just under 95% of them seen just once. CDR1 is SEHNR and CDR2 is FQNEAQ in the germline V gene (reference sequence). With 5 bases clipped from V and 4 bases from J, the junction kept 4 bases outside the gene matches. The CDR3 is 13 amino acids. The V and J genes are TRBV7-9 and TRBJ1-1; 7 bases agree with TRBD1. This sequence was found in a human donor in good health. The material sequenced was non-Treg CD4+ T cells sorted from blood. This chain's CDR3 is CASSLQGPTEAFF. CDR3 in DNA: TGTGCCAGCAGCCTACAGGGGCCCACTGAAGCTTTCTTT.